This entry lists 16 T cell receptor beta chains sequenced from one sample in a study of shared clonotypes between healthy human individuals (dated by TCRdb to about 2020). CD8 naive samples were CD45RO-negative cells positively selected for CCR7, giving a CD45RA+CCR7+ population that excluded TemRA cells. Libraries were constructed by the immunoSEQ multiplex PCR assay. Sourced from immuneACCESS, this table was stored by TCRdb with only in-frame sequences that have V and J called. A share of the clones is absent; for the studies checked, an unresolved V gene accounts for under half, and the remainder has no known explanation. This sample holds over 800,000 clones; nearly 95% were observed only once. Around 24% of the sample goes to the ten largest clones. The sequenced material came from naive CD8+ T cells sorted from blood. According to the study, the label for this sample's cell subset or site signals: CD45RA+CCR7+. These receptors were taken from a man aged 30 to 39 in good health.

J is TRBJ2-1 and V is TRBV29-1; D call uncertain. The ends were cut back, 4 bases at V and 6 bases at J, with 10 bases in the middle. Germline CDR1 SQVTM, CDR2 ANQGSEA. This CDR3 spans 12 amino acids. In DNA form, the CDR3 reads TGCAGCGTTGGACTGGCCCCCAATGAGCAGTTCTTC. Amino acids: CSVGLAPNEQFF.

The chain joins TRBV15 to TRBJ2-7, with D maybe TRBD1 (6 bases). With 3 bases removed from V and 1 base from J, the gap between germline ends came to 13 bases. Germline assignment: CDR1 LNHNV and CDR2 YYDKDF (reference sequence). This CDR3 is built from 15 residues. CDR3 residues: CATSSPRDTSYEQYF. CDR3 nucleotide sequence: TGTGCCACCAGCAGTCCCCGGGACACTTCCTACGAGCAGTACTTC. The variable domain in full, completed from reference TRBV15 and TRBJ2-7, reads DAMVIQNPRYQVTQFGKPVTLSCSQTLNHNVMYWYQQKSSQAPKLLFHYYDKDFNNEADTPDNFQSRRPNTSFCFLDIRSPGLGDTAMYLCATSSPRDTSYEQYFGPGTRLTVT.

V usage is TRBV9 and J usage is TRBJ2-1; D is perhaps TRBD1 (5 bases). Per the germline V gene, CDR1 is SGDLS and CDR2 is YYNGEE. The V and J ends lost 3 bases and 0 bases respectively, with 16 bases between them. The CDR3 is 17 amino acids. The CDR3: CASSAGHSGSSYNEQFF. Here the CDR3 DNA reads TGTGCCAGCAGCGCCGGACATTCGGGTAGCTCCTACAATGAGCAGTTCTTC. The full variable domain, rest sourced from reference TRBV9 and TRBJ2-1, is DSGVTQTPKHLITATGQRVTLRCSPRSGDLSVYWYQQSLDQGLQFLIQYYNGEERAKGNILERFSAQQFPDLHSELNLSSLELGDSALYFCASSAGHSGSSYNEQFFGPGTRLTVL.

This rearrangement joins TRBV4-1 to TRBJ2-1; D might be TRBD1 or TRBD2, each matching 5 bases. The CDR3 consists of 12 residues. Germline V gene data show CDR1 as MGHRA and CDR2 as YSYEKL. Trimming took 5 bases from V and 7 from J, leaving 9 bases between them. The CDR3 DNA follows: TGCGCCAGCAGCTGGGACCATAATGAGCAGTTCTTC. Its protein is CASSWDHNEQFF.

The gene calls are TRBV7-6 and TRBJ1-4; D might be TRBD1 (5 bases). The germline CDR1 and CDR2 sequences are SGHVS and FNYEAQ. Trimming left V 1 base short and J 8 bases short, with 14 bases between. The CDR3 has 15 amino acids. CDR3 nucleotides: TGTGCCAGCAGCTTAGATTGGGGCACACGCGAAAAACTGTTTTTT. Translating it yields CASSLDWGTREKLFF.

This chain joins TRBV9 and TRBJ2-7; TRBD2 matches 8 bases. The CDR3 is 17 amino acids. Germline V lookup: CDR1 SGDLS, CDR2 YYNGEE. The V segment lost 7 bases and the J segment 2 bases; nucleotides outside the gene matches: 17. This chain's CDR3 is CASSIGRSLAEPYEQYF. The DNA for the CDR3 is TGTGCCAGCTCTATTGGTAGGTCACTAGCGGAACCCTACGAGCAGTACTTC.

Points on this clone: With only one base between it and a far larger clone, this is likely a read error. This rearrangement joins TRBV28 to TRBJ2-7; 10 bases agree with TRBD1. The V gene's germline CDR1 is MDHEN and CDR2 SYDVKM. The CDR3 sequence is 14 residues long. Trimming cost V 5 bases and J 3 bases; bases outside gene matches: 4. The CDR3 protein is CASSPRTGGYEQYF. The DNA for the CDR3 is TGTGCCAGCAGTCCCCGGACAGGGGGCTACGAGCAGTACTTC.

This chain connects TRBV4-3 to TRBJ2-3, with D possibly being TRBD2 (6 bases). The length of the CDR3 is 15 residues. Trimming removed 3 bases at V and 2 bases at J, with 12 bases between. Germline-derived CDR1 and CDR2 are LGHNA and YSLEER. The CDR3: CASSHLLAPTDTQYF. In DNA, the CDR3 is TGCGCCAGCAGCCACCTTCTAGCGCCCACAGATACGCAGTATTTT.

The chain links TRBV29-1 to TRBJ2-2, with D hard to call. Trimming took off 4 bases at V and 1 base at J, with 7 bases between the two ends. This CDR3 is built from 13 residues. Germline V gives CDR1 SQVTM, CDR2 ANQGSEA. CDR3 in DNA: TGCAGCGTTGCCCAGGAGAACACCGGGGAGCTGTTTTTT. This gives the protein CSVAQENTGELFF.

As concerns this clone: The same CDR3 arises from other DNA sequences in this sample as well. The chain couples TRBV6-6 to TRBJ2-7, with TRBD1 identical over 7 bases. V shed 2 bases, J shed 3 bases, and the junction held 4 bases outside the gene matches. Germline lookup yields CDR1 MNHNY and CDR2 SVGAGI (reference sequence). This CDR3 has 14 residues. Here the CDR3 reads CASSYLGTVYEQYF. The CDR3 region has the DNA TGTGCCAGCAGTTACCTGGGGACAGTCTACGAGCAGTACTTC.

This clone was counted once. The chain links TRBV11-2 to TRBJ1-1; D unresolved. The CDR3 length is 14 residues. Per the germline V gene, CDR1 is SGHAT and CDR2 is FQNNGV. V was shortened by 3 bases and J by 1 base, with 9 bases between the two germline ends. CDR3 coding DNA: TGTGCCAGCAGCTTCCCGGAAAGGAACACTGAAGCTTTCTTT. Translating it yields CASSFPERNTEAFF. Full variable domain (rest looked up from reference TRBV11-2 and TRBJ1-1): EAGVAQSPRYKIIEKRQSVAFWCNPISGHATLYWYQQILGQGPKLLIQFQNNGVVDDSQLPKDRFSAERLKGVDSTLKIQPAKLEDSAVYLCASSFPERNTEAFFGQGTRLTVV.

This clone was picked up a small number of times. This chain joins TRBV9 and TRBJ1-2, with 7 nucleotides matching TRBD1. The V segment lost 7 bases and the J segment 7 bases; nucleotides outside the gene matches: 4. CDR3 size: 11 residues. In germline, CDR1 is SGDLS, CDR2 YYNGEE. This chain's CDR3 is CASADRRGYTF. CDR3 nucleotides: TGTGCCAGCGCGGACAGGCGTGGCTACACCTTC.

This chain uses TRBV25-1 with TRBJ2-4, with TRBD1 identical over 9 bases. This CDR3 is 16 amino acids long. Germline V gene sequence: CDR1 MGHDK, CDR2 SYGVNS. Trimming removed 9 bases from V and 0 bases from J; junction bases left unmatched: 9. CDR3 sequence (DNA): TGTGCCAGGACCCCGGGACAGGGCCAAGCCAAAAACATTCAGTACTTC. Translating it yields CARTPGQGQAKNIQYF.

The chain recombines TRBV7-2 with TRBJ1-4; tentative D call: TRBD1 (6 bases). The CDR3 covers 14 residues. Deletions cut 6 bases from V and 0 bases from J, with 8 bases between. In germline, CDR1 is SGHTA, CDR2 FQGNSA. CDR3 in amino acids: CASRRTATNEKLFF. The CDR3 DNA reads TGTGCCAGCAGACGGACAGCAACTAATGAAAAACTGTTTTTT. Full variable domain (remainder filled in from reference TRBV7-2 and TRBJ1-4): GAGVSQSPSNKVTEKGKDVELRCDPISGHTALYWYRQSLGQGLEFLIYFQGNSAPDKSGLPSDRFSAERTGGSVSTLTIQRTQQEDSAVYLCASRRTATNEKLFFGSGTQLSVL.

J is TRBJ1-2 and V is TRBV13; no definite D call. Trimming removed 5 bases at V and 2 bases at J, with 6 bases between. There are 12 residues in the CDR3. Germline CDR1 and CDR2: PRHDT and FYEKMQ (reference sequence). The CDR3 reads CASSPVNYGYTF. The CDR3 nucleotides are TGTGCCAGCAGCCCAGTAAACTATGGCTACACCTTC.

Comments on this clone: Sequence at one end of the junction differs from germline and may be a read error. The chain employs TRBV27 and TRBJ1-1; D uncertain. This CDR3 has 12 residues. In germline, CDR1 is MNHEY, CDR2 SMNVEV (reference sequence). This CDR3 is CASSSRGGPPLF. The CDR3 region has the DNA TGTGCCAGCAGTTCCCGGGGAGGGCCTCCCCTCTTT.